The subject of this entry is one T cell receptor beta chain. This CDR3 spans 17 amino acids. Germline-derived CDR1 and CDR2 are SGHTA and FQGTGA. Losses at the gene ends were 1 base for V and 5 bases for J; bases not matched to a gene: 13. Sequencing used immunoSEQ multiplex PCR; TCRdb keeps in-frame clones, though not all of them. The sample lists approximately 170,000 clones; 80% to 85% were seen once. This entry comes from a study of blood T cell repertoires in COVID-19. Study-level background: Sites in the United States, Italy and Spain provided acute and convalescent COVID-19 samples. PBMCs, B-cell-depleted T cells, or T cells were the source of the cDNA or gDNA that made up the material.

Material for sequencing was peripheral blood. The chain combines TRBV7-3 with TRBJ2-7; 8 bases fit TRBD2. This TCR was sampled from a man between 65 and 80 years old with active or convalescent COVID-19. This CDR3 is CASSLNSPSGRGDEQYF. For the CDR3, the DNA is TGTGCCAGCAGCTTAAATAGTCCGAGCGGGAGAGGCGACGAGCAGTACTTC.